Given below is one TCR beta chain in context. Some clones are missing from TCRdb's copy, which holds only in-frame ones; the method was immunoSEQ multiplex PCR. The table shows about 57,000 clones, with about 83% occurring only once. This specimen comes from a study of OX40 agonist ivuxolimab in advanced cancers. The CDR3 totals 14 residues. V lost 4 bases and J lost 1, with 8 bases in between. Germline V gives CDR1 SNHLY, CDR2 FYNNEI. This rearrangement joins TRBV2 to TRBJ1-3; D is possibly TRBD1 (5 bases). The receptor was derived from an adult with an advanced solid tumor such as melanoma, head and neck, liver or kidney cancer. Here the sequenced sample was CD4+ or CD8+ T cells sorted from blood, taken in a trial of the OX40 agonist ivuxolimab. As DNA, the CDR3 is TGTGCCAGCAGTGCTAGGGGATCTGGAAACACCATATATTTT. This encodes CASSARGSGNTIYF.